Presented here are 22 T cell receptor beta chains from one specimen sequenced in a study of blood T cell repertoires in COVID-19 (dated by TCRdb to the early 2020s). Receptor libraries were prepared by the immunoSEQ multiplex PCR assay. Imported from immuneACCESS, the table was reduced by TCRdb to in-frame sequences with V and J called. These copies leave out some clones; in studies compared against another copy, an unresolved V gene accounts for under half, and the cause of the remainder is not known. Present in this sample are roughly 110,000 clones, about three quarters of which were seen just once. The top ten clones comprise 5% to 8% of the sample. Sequencing was carried out using peripheral blood. The origin of the receptors is a man aged 80 or over with COVID-19, enrolled during active disease.

V is TRBV24-1 and J is TRBJ2-7, with 7 bases matching TRBD1. The CDR3 covers 13 residues. CDR1 KGHDR and CDR2 SFDVKD come from the germline V gene. Trimming took 5 bases from V and 6 from J; bases not matched to a gene: 6. This chain's CDR3 is CATSATGVGEQYF. The DNA for the CDR3 is TGTGCCACCAGTGCCACAGGGGTGGGCGAGCAGTACTTC.

CDR3 coding DNA: TGTGCCACCAGCAGGACCCGGGACAGCTCCTACGAGCAGTACTTC. Amino acid sequence: CATSRTRDSSYEQYF. The V gene is TRBV15, the J gene TRBJ2-7; TRBD1 matches 7 bases. CDR1 and CDR2 (germline): LNHNV, YYDKDF (reference sequence). Trimming at V came to 3 bases and at J to 0 bases, leaving 5 bases not matched to a gene. The CDR3 length is 15 residues.

V is TRBV9 and J is TRBJ2-7; D gene uncertain. The germline V and J ends were trimmed by 3 bases and 6 bases, with 13 bases remaining between them. Looked up from germline, CDR1 is SGDLS and CDR2 is YYNGEE. The CDR3 is made up of 13 amino acids. CDR3 region: CASSGSDAGEQYF. The CDR3 DNA reads TGTGCCAGCAGCGGCAGCGATGCCGGCGAGCAGTACTTC.

CDR3 nucleotides: TGTGCCAGCGCCCAGGCAGGGGCCGATGAAGCTTTCTTT. Its translation: CASAQAGADEAFF. The chain couples TRBV9 to TRBJ1-1; TRBD1 is a possible D gene (6 bases). The CDR3 is 13 amino acids. The germline V gene has CDR1 SGDLS and CDR2 YYNGEE. V lost 7 bases to trimming and J lost 7 bases, with 17 bases between them.

This clone was detected once. The J gene is TRBJ2-1, the V gene TRBV7-2, with no clear D. This CDR3 has 13 residues. V lost 3 bases and J lost 8, with 11 bases in between. Germline V gene sequence: CDR1 SGHTA, CDR2 FQGNSA. As DNA, the CDR3 is TGTGCCAGCAGCTTTTATCGTCGGGATGAGCAGTTCTTC. Translated, it gives CASSFYRRDEQFF.

CDR3 sequence: CASSHSGTGDTQYF. The CDR3 nucleotides are TGTGCCAGCAGTCACTCCGGGACAGGGGATACGCAGTATTTT. The chain has TRBV27 and TRBJ2-3; 9 positions match TRBD1. Germline loops: CDR1 MNHEY, CDR2 SMNVEV (reference sequence). The CDR3 length is 14 residues. The ends lost 5 bases at V and 6 bases at J; junction bases unmatched: 6.

The V gene is TRBV19, the J gene TRBJ2-7, with 7 bases matching TRBD1. Unmatched junction bases numbered 9, after V lost 6 bases and J lost 4 bases. CDR3 length: 14 amino acids. The V gene's germline CDR1 is LNHDA and CDR2 SQIVND (reference sequence). The CDR3 region is CASSPQGQSYEQYF. The CDR3 DNA is TGTGCCAGTAGCCCCCAGGGACAGAGTTACGAGCAGTACTTC.

The rearrangement uses TRBV29-1 and TRBJ1-4; unclear D gene. Germline values: CDR1 SQVTM, CDR2 ANQGSEA. This CDR3 comprises 14 residues. The germline V and J ends were trimmed by 1 base and 7 bases, with 13 bases remaining between them. The CDR3 sequence: CSVEAGEPFEKLFF. The CDR3 region has the DNA TGCAGCGTTGAAGCCGGGGAGCCTTTTGAAAAACTGTTTTTT.

The chain combines TRBV7-2 with TRBJ2-7, with a weak D call TRBD2 (6 bases). The germline V and J ends were trimmed by 1 base and 1 base, with 11 bases remaining between them. This CDR3 has 15 residues. Germline CDR1 SGHTA, CDR2 FQGNSA. The CDR3, as DNA: TGTGCCAGCAGCTTAGAGGCGGGACCGTCCTACGAGCAGTACTTC. Translated, it gives CASSLEAGPSYEQYF.

A few counts support this clone. This chain uses TRBV9 with TRBJ1-2; D unresolved. Germline V lookup: CDR1 SGDLS, CDR2 YYNGEE. V lost 3 bases and J lost 3, with 9 bases in between. The CDR3 consists of 13 residues. The CDR3 coding sequence is TGTGCCAGCAGCGCGGAGAACGACTATGGCTACACCTTC. This codes for CASSAENDYGYTF.

This clone was counted a single time. The chain links TRBV27 to TRBJ1-1; 7 nucleotides match TRBD1. The CDR3 extends over 15 amino acids. Germline V CDR1 and CDR2: MNHEY, SMNVEV (reference sequence). The V and J ends lost 6 bases and 7 bases, in that order; junction bases with no gene match: 14. As DNA, the CDR3 is TGTGCCAGCAGAAGGGGACAGTCCCTAACTAGTGAAGCTTTCTTT. It is translated as CASRRGQSLTSEAFF.

This chain connects TRBV6-5 to TRBJ2-3; possible D gene TRBD2, 6 bases. Germline V CDR1 and CDR2: MNHEY, SVGAGI. Trimming cost V 10 bases and J 3 bases, with 17 bases left between them. This CDR3 has 14 amino acids. The CDR3 sequence is CATLGWGGTDTQYF. Written as DNA, the CDR3 is TGTGCCACTTTGGGGTGGGGAGGAACAGATACGCAGTATTTT.

The J gene is TRBJ1-2, the V gene TRBV7-3; D is uncertain. Germline V CDR1 and CDR2: SGHTA, FQGTGA. The CDR3 has 14 amino acids. V was cut by 0 bases and J by 8 bases, with 13 bases left in between. As DNA, the CDR3 is TGTGCCAGCAGCTTAACCCCAGGCCCTGGAGGCTACACCTTC. Its translation is CASSLTPGPGGYTF.

The chain carries TRBV10-3 and TRBJ2-7; TRBD1 agrees at 7 bases. The CDR3 runs 14 residues. The V and J ends lost 3 bases and 1 base, in that order; junction bases with no gene match: 3. Looked up from germline, CDR1 is ENHRY and CDR2 is SYGVKD. Here the CDR3 reads CAISDRGQSYEQYF. DNA of the CDR3: TGTGCCATCAGTGATAGGGGACAGTCCTACGAGCAGTACTTC.

The CDR3 coding sequence is TGCGCCAGCAGCCCGGTAGTCGGTCGGGTCGATGAGCAGTTCTTC. Its translation is CASSPVVGRVDEQFF. The chain couples TRBV5-1 to TRBJ2-1; D ambiguous. Germline assignment: CDR1 SGHRS and CDR2 YFSETQ. Trimming took off 4 bases at V and 8 bases at J, with 19 bases between the two ends. CDR3 length equals 15 residues.

This rearrangement joins TRBV30 to TRBJ2-7; 7 nucleotides align to TRBD1. V was pared by 0 bases and J by 3 bases, with 5 bases of the junction left unmatched. The germline V gene has CDR1 GTSNPN and CDR2 SVGIG (reference sequence). The CDR3 is 14 amino acids. The CDR3 DNA reads as TGTGCCTGGAGTGTACAAGGGGGCGGCTACGAGCAGTACTTC. It specifies CAWSVQGGGYEQYF.

CDR3 coding DNA: TGTGCCAGCAGCCCACGGAGGGGGACTAGCAATGAGCAGTTCTTC. As protein: CASSPRRGTSNEQFF. This chain links TRBV7-9 with TRBJ2-1; 8 bases are a match to TRBD2. This CDR3 is built from 15 residues. V was pared by 5 bases and J by 6 bases, with 9 bases of the junction left unmatched. Germline lookup yields CDR1 SEHNR and CDR2 FQNEAQ (reference sequence).

V usage is TRBV24-1 and J usage is TRBJ2-2; D might be TRBD1 (5 bases). The CDR3 spans 13 residues. V shed 8 bases and J shed 1 base, with 7 bases lying between them. Germline values: CDR1 KGHDR, CDR2 SFDVKD. CDR3 in DNA: TGTGCCACCAATGGACAGAACACCGGGGAGCTGTTTTTT. This encodes CATNGQNTGELFF.

The rearrangement uses TRBV6-1 and TRBJ2-7, with 10 bases fitting TRBD2. From germline, CDR1 is MNHNS and CDR2 SASEGT. After removal of 5 bases from V and 0 bases from J, the junction contained 1 base not matched to a gene. The CDR3 has 14 amino acids. The CDR3 sequence is CASSSGRASYEQYF. DNA for the CDR3: TGTGCCAGCAGTAGCGGGAGGGCCTCCTACGAGCAGTACTTC.

CDR3: CASSAPSGTDTQYF. The CDR3 DNA sequence: TGTGCCAGCAGCGCACCTTCGGGCACAGATACGCAGTATTTT. The chain links TRBV9 to TRBJ2-3; no reliable D call. The CDR3 extends over 14 amino acids. Looked up from germline, CDR1 is SGDLS and CDR2 is YYNGEE. Trimming took off 3 bases at V and 1 base at J, with 9 bases between the two ends.

The V call is TRBV7-6, the J call TRBJ2-7, with 10 bases that match TRBD2. The germline V gene has CDR1 SGHVS and CDR2 FNYEAQ. V dropped 1 base and J dropped 1; count of bases not matched to a gene: 4. The CDR3 is 16 residues long. The CDR3 reads CASSLEASGRSYEQYF. The CDR3 DNA follows: TGTGCCAGCAGCTTAGAGGCTAGCGGGAGATCCTACGAGCAGTACTTC. Drawing the rest from reference TRBV7-6 and TRBJ2-7, the complete variable domain is GAGVSQSPRYKVTKRGQDVALRCDPISGHVSLYWYRQALGQGPEFLTYFNYEAQQDKSGLPNDRFSAERPEGSISTLTIQRTEQRDSAMYRCASSLEASGRSYEQYFGPGTRLTVT.

The CDR3 DNA follows: TGTGCCAGCAGCGTAGAGGGTGGAGGGTCCCTAAATGAGCAGTTCTTC. Protein product: CASSVEGGGSLNEQFF. The V call is TRBV9, the J call TRBJ2-1; possible D gene TRBD2, 6 bases. Germline lookup yields CDR1 SGDLS and CDR2 YYNGEE. The CDR3 is 16 residues long. V shed 0 bases and J shed 7 bases, with 17 bases lying between them.